These T cell receptor beta chains were read from a single sample in a study of CD4 T cells in lung cancer. The method was immunoSEQ multiplex PCR; TCRdb's version includes in-frame clones alone and lacks a portion of them. The table includes some 9,600 clones, roughly three fifths detected once. Sequencing was carried out using normal lung tissue taken away from the tumor. Receptors were obtained from a man aged 55 to 69 with non-small cell lung cancer. Both conserved end residues are part of each CDR3. D genes are given only for firm matches. Clone size is stated in some rows and not others, as once, few, many or a class when expanded.

D gene	clone size	J gene	V gene	CDR3 protein	CDR3 DNA
-	-	TRBJ2-2	TRBV18	CASSLGQNQDTGELFF	TGTGCCAGCTCACTCGGCCAGAACCAGGACACCGGGGAGCTGTTTTTT
TRBD2	once	TRBJ2-2	TRBV7-3	CASSLNGRWASGNAGELFF	TGTGCCAGCAGCTTAAACGGACGATGGGCTAGCGGGAACGCCGGGGAGCTGTTTTTT
TRBD2	-	TRBJ2-5	TRBV4-1	CASSPGAGERETQYF	TGCGCCAGCAGTCCGGGCGCGGGAGAGAGGGAGACCCAGTACTTC
-	-	TRBJ1-1	TRBV6-1	CASSPLTANTEAFF	TGTGCCAGCAGCCCACTGACAGCGAACACTGAAGCTTTCTTT
TRBD1	-	TRBJ2-7	TRBV25-1	CASSEQGVMYEQYF	TGTGCCAGCAGTGAACAGGGGGTGATGTACGAGCAGTACTTC
TRBD1	few	TRBJ1-2	TRBV10-1	CASSDGTVDPYGYTF	TGCGCCAGCAGTGACGGGACAGTTGACCCCTATGGCTACACCTTC
-	few	TRBJ2-2	TRBV21-1	CASRPGRGLAGSGNTGELFF	TGTGCCAGCAGACCCGGGAGGGGACTAGCGGGTTCAGGGAACACCGGGGAGCTGTTTTTT
-	-	TRBJ1-2	TRBV19	CASSLRANYGYTF	TGTGCCAGTAGTCTTCGAGCTAACTATGGCTACACCTTC
-	-	TRBJ2-3	TRBV10-1	CASSDSRRARTDTQYF	TGCGCCAGCAGTGACTCACGGAGGGCTAGAACAGATACGCAGTATTTT
-	-	TRBJ1-2	TRBV6-1	CASSWGRPQGGYTF	TGTGCCAGCAGCTGGGGGCGACCGCAAGGAGGCTACACCTTC
-	medium-sized	TRBJ2-1	TRBV5-1	CASGGPSSYNEQFF	TGCGCCAGCGGCGGGCCTAGCTCCTACAATGAGCAGTTCTTC
TRBD1	-	TRBJ1-6	TRBV7-2	CASRRQGNSPLHF	TGTGCCAGCAGGAGACAGGGGAATTCACCCCTCCACTTT
TRBD1	once	TRBJ1-1	TRBV13	CASSEDRVYTEAFF	TGTGCCAGCAGCGAGGACAGGGTGTATACTGAAGCTTTCTTT
-	few	TRBJ1-5	TRBV29-1	CSVRDNFNQPQHF	TGCAGCGTCAGAGACAACTTCAATCAGCCCCAGCATTTT
-	once	TRBJ2-7	TRBV10-3	CAISERGYRNYEQYF	TGTGCCATCAGTGAGAGAGGGTATAGGAACTACGAGCAGTACTTC
TRBD1	once	TRBJ1-2	TRBV7-3	CASSPGQLPNGYTF	TGTGCCAGCAGCCCGGGACAGCTCCCCAATGGCTACACCTTC
TRBD2	-	TRBJ2-3	TRBV7-9	CASSSGTSGDTQYF	TGTGCCAGCAGCTCTGGGACTAGCGGAGATACGCAGTATTTT
-	-	TRBJ2-2	TRBV6-1	CASTRDGPNTGELFF	TGTGCCAGCACCCGGGATGGGCCCAACACCGGGGAGCTGTTTTTT
TRBD1	-	TRBJ1-1	TRBV27	CASSQQGWDTEAFF	TGTGCCAGCAGTCAACAGGGGTGGGACACTGAAGCTTTCTTT
TRBD1	-	TRBJ2-6	TRBV10-3	CAIGQGSPGANVLTF	TGTGCCATAGGACAGGGGAGTCCTGGGGCCAACGTCCTGACTTTC
-	-	TRBJ2-3	TRBV15	CATSRIWGSGSTDTQYF	TGTGCCACCAGCAGAATCTGGGGGAGCGGGAGCACAGATACGCAGTATTTT
-	-	TRBJ2-1	TRBV19	CASSQGTENEQFF	TGTGCCAGTAGCCAGGGTACTGAGAATGAGCAGTTCTTC
-	once	TRBJ1-4	TRBV4-1	CASSPQNRATNEKLFF	TGCGCCAGCAGTCCTCAAAACAGAGCAACTAATGAAAAACTGTTTTTT
-	-	TRBJ2-7	TRBV30	CAWSAGIYEQYF	TGTGCCTGGAGTGCGGGGATTTACGAGCAGTACTTC
-	-	TRBJ2-6	TRBV28	CATTRGDFGANVLTF	TGTGCCACCACGCGGGGAGACTTTGGGGCCAACGTCCTGACTTTC
-	-	TRBJ1-4	TRBV19	CASRPGRRDEKLFF	TGTGCCAGTAGACCGGGACGGAGGGATGAAAAACTGTTTTTT
-	-	TRBJ2-3	TRBV5-5	CASSLGRRGWGTDTQYF	TGTGCCAGCAGCTTGGGACGGCGGGGTTGGGGCACAGATACGCAGTATTTT
-	-	TRBJ1-1	TRBV7-8	CASSRSNGNTEAFF	TGTGCCAGCAGCCGGTCCAACGGGAACACTGAAGCTTTCTTT
TRBD2	-	TRBJ2-1	TRBV30	CAWSVGSGRANEQFF	TGTGCCTGGAGTGTGGGAAGCGGGAGGGCCAATGAGCAGTTCTTC
-	-	TRBJ1-4	TRBV28	CASSQGSLNEKLFF	TGTGCCAGCAGTCAAGGGAGCCTAAATGAAAAACTGTTTTTT
TRBD2	-	TRBJ2-2	TRBV10-2	CASTGLAATGELFF	TGCGCCAGCACCGGACTAGCGGCGACCGGGGAGCTGTTTTTT
TRBD2	-	TRBJ2-1	TRBV9	CASSPRTSGTYNEQFF	TGTGCCAGCAGCCCTAGGACTAGCGGGACCTACAATGAGCAGTTCTTC
-	few	TRBJ1-5	TRBV4-1	CASSQGEGGQPQHF	TGCGCCAGCAGTCAAGGGGAGGGCGGCCAGCCCCAGCATTTT
TRBD2	-	TRBJ2-1	TRBV6-4	CASSDLAGVSNEQFF	TGTGCCAGCAGTGATCTAGCGGGAGTAAGCAATGAGCAGTTCTTC
-	once	TRBJ2-3	TRBV4-1	CASSLRGDTQYF	TGCGCCAGCAGCCTGAGGGGGGATACGCAGTATTTT
TRBD2	few	TRBJ2-3	TRBV5-5	CASSPGLAGGPWSQYF	TGTGCCAGCAGCCCCGGACTAGCGGGAGGGCCATGGTCGCAGTATTTT
-	-	TRBJ1-2	TRBV5-1	CASSLPTGFHGYTF	TGCGCCAGCAGCTTGCCTACAGGGTTCCATGGCTACACCTTC
TRBD2	-	TRBJ2-5	TRBV7-6	CASSLSGGGRMETQYF	TGTGCCAGCAGCTTATCTGGAGGCGGGAGGATGGAGACCCAGTACTTC
TRBD2	few	TRBJ2-1	TRBV6-4	CASSDSPSGANEQFF	TGTGCCAGCAGTGACTCGCCTAGCGGGGCCAATGAGCAGTTCTTC
TRBD2	-	TRBJ2-1	TRBV30	CAWSVVGGGPNNEQFF	TGTGCCTGGAGTGTGGTTGGGGGAGGGCCAAACAATGAGCAGTTCTTC
-	medium-sized	TRBJ1-2	TRBV7-6	CASSLQGGDYGYTF	TGTGCCAGCAGCTTACAGGGCGGTGACTATGGCTACACCTTC
-	-	TRBJ2-3	TRBV28	CASSFPSSLTDTQYF	TGTGCCAGCAGTTTTCCTAGCTCCCTCACAGATACGCAGTATTTT
TRBD2	-	TRBJ2-1	TRBV9	CASSQREGYNEQFF	TGTGCCAGCAGTCAGCGGGAGGGGTACAATGAGCAGTTCTTC
-	-	TRBJ2-1	TRBV2	CASRPLSGAEQFF	TGTGCCAGCAGACCTCTCTCGGGAGCTGAGCAGTTCTTC
TRBD1	once	TRBJ1-3	TRBV6-1	CASSATGGAGNTIYF	TGTGCCAGCAGTGCTACAGGGGGCGCTGGAAACACCATATATTTT
TRBD1	-	TRBJ1-6	TRBV27	CASSRDRASSYNSPLHF	TGTGCCAGCAGCCGCGACAGGGCGAGCTCCTATAATTCACCCCTCCACTTT